This is a list of T cell receptor beta chains from one sample in a study of blood T cell repertoires in COVID-19. Some clones are missing from TCRdb's copy, which holds only in-frame ones; the method was immunoSEQ multiplex PCR. Among about 69,000 clones listed, around 91% were seen once. The sample consisted of peripheral blood. The source of these receptors is a man aged 50 or older with acute or convalescent COVID-19. Both conserved end residues are part of each CDR3. A D gene is named only where the DNA matches it firmly. Not every row has a clone size; where given, it reads once, few, many or a size class.

D gene	J gene	V gene	clone size	CDR3 protein	CDR3 DNA
.	TRBJ2-7	TRBV6-5	.	CASSYSFRGSYEQYF	TGTGCCAGCAGTTACTCTTTCCGGGGCTCCTACGAGCAGTACTTC
TRBD1	TRBJ1-4	TRBV6-6	.	CASSYDGTAGKLFF	TGTGCCAGCAGTTACGACGGGACAGCGGGAAAACTGTTTTTT
TRBD1	TRBJ2-5	TRBV12-5	.	CASGPRTGGETQYF	TGTGCTAGTGGACCCAGGACAGGCGGAGAGACCCAGTACTTC
TRBD1	TRBJ1-2	TRBV5-6	.	CASSLQGRTTHGYTF	TGTGCCAGCAGCTTACAGGGGAGGACGACGCATGGCTACACCTTC
TRBD1	TRBJ2-5	TRBV6-2/TRBV6-3	.	CASSSFLQGVQETQYF	TGTGCCAGCAGTTCATTCTTACAGGGGGTACAAGAGACCCAGTACTTC
TRBD1	TRBJ1-2	TRBV6-5	.	CASSTTGGGGYTF	TGTGCCAGCAGTACGACAGGGGGTGGTGGCTACACCTTC
.	TRBJ2-2	TRBV2	.	CASSEAPAGRLVGELFF	TGTGCCAGCAGTGAAGCGCCCGCCGGGAGACTGGTCGGGGAGCTGTTTTTT
.	TRBJ1-3	TRBV19	.	CASSILRTGNTIYF	TGTGCCAGTAGTATACTGCGGACTGGAAACACCATATATTTT
TRBD2	TRBJ2-1	TRBV5-8	.	CASSLITSGSYNEQFF	TGTGCCAGCAGCTTGATCACTAGCGGGAGCTACAATGAGCAGTTCTTC
.	TRBJ2-3	TRBV21-1	.	CASSFRADTSGASTDTQYF	TGTGCCAGCAGTTTCAGGGCAGACACTAGCGGAGCTAGCACAGATACGCAGTATTTT
TRBD2	TRBJ2-4	TRBV10-3	.	CATTPGLDGIQYF	TGTGCCACGACCCCGGGACTAGACGGCATTCAGTACTTC
.	TRBJ2-1	TRBV7-2	.	CASSPSRFKNNEQFF	TGTGCCAGCAGTCCTAGCAGATTTAAGAACAATGAGCAGTTCTTC
TRBD2	TRBJ2-1	TRBV6-5	.	CASSLTHSGDEQFF	TGTGCCAGCAGCCTAACCCATAGCGGGGATGAGCAGTTCTTC
TRBD2	TRBJ2-1	TRBV4-3	.	CASSLSQTGTSAYNEQFF	TGCGCCAGCAGCCTTTCACAAACTGGGACTAGCGCCTACAATGAGCAGTTCTTC
TRBD2	TRBJ2-3	TRBV4-1	.	CASSQIGLAGGTDTQYF	TGCGCCAGCAGCCAGATAGGGCTAGCGGGAGGGACAGATACGCAGTATTTT
.	TRBJ1-2	TRBV5-1	.	CASSWSQPANYGYTF	TGCGCCAGCAGTTGGAGTCAGCCCGCAAACTATGGCTACACCTTC
TRBD2	TRBJ2-3	TRBV25-1	few	CASSEREGPTDTQYF	TGTGCCAGCAGTGAAAGGGAGGGACCCACAGATACGCAGTATTTT
TRBD1	TRBJ1-2	TRBV27	.	CASSFRQGAGYTF	TGTGCCAGCAGTTTTAGACAGGGGGCCGGCTACACCTTC
TRBD1	TRBJ1-3	TRBV5-6	.	CASSWDRRNTIYF	TGTGCCAGCAGCTGGGACAGGAGAAACACCATATATTTT
.	TRBJ2-7	TRBV7-8	.	CASSPSSYEQYF	TGTGCCAGCAGCCCGAGCTCCTACGAGCAGTACTTC
TRBD2	TRBJ2-1	TRBV19	.	CASRRLVAGINNEQFF	TGTGCCAGTAGGAGGTTGGTAGCGGGAATTAACAATGAGCAGTTCTTC
.	TRBJ1-3	TRBV19	once	CASSIDPTAGNTIYF	TGTGCCAGTAGTATAGATCCAACAGCTGGAAACACCATATATTTT
.	TRBJ1-3	TRBV28	.	CASSTPWGGTGNTIYF	TGTGCCAGCAGTACCCCATGGGGGGGGACCGGAAACACCATATATTTT
.	TRBJ1-1	TRBV3-1/TRBV3-2	once	CASSQEGAAVTEAFF	TGTGCCAGCAGCCAAGAGGGGGCGGCGGTCACTGAAGCTTTCTTT
TRBD2	TRBJ2-5	TRBV6-1	.	CASSDGLGLAVYF	TGTGCCAGCAGTGATGGTCTGGGACTAGCAGTATACTTC
.	TRBJ1-2	TRBV27	once	CASKGLEDYGYTF	TGTGCCAGCAAAGGGTTGGAGGACTATGGCTACACCTTC
.	TRBJ1-5	TRBV30	.	CAWSHGGNQPQHF	TGTGCCTGGAGTCACGGAGGCAATCAGCCCCAGCATTTT
TRBD2	TRBJ2-2	TRBV7-2	.	CASSRLLGGGSGATGELFF	TGTGCCAGCAGCAGACTGCTCGGGGGAGGCAGCGGGGCGACCGGGGAGCTGTTTTTT
TRBD2	TRBJ2-3	TRBV5-6	.	CASTRGLAGSTDTQYF	TGTGCCAGCACCCGGGGGTTAGCGGGGAGCACAGATACGCAGTATTTT
.	TRBJ2-2	TRBV10-1	.	CASSERGGNTGELFF	TGCGCCAGCAGTGAGAGGGGTGGGAACACCGGGGAGCTGTTTTTT
TRBD2	TRBJ2-1	TRBV27	.	CASSSPGLAGGGEQFF	TGTGCCAGCAGTTCTCCGGGACTAGCGGGAGGAGGTGAGCAGTTCTTC
TRBD2	TRBJ2-3	TRBV4-2	.	CASSGLLAGGVHTQYF	TGTGCCAGCAGCGGACTCCTAGCGGGAGGTGTGCATACGCAGTATTTT